The 3 T cell receptor beta chains below were found in one sample sequenced in a study of cytomegalovirus exposure and HLA in healthy donors. With 60 Vbeta and 13 Jbeta primers, the PCR was carried out. Clones were read by immunoSEQ multiplex PCR, and TCRdb kept only the in-frame ones, dropping some. The table records 60,000 to 90,000 clones, 84% of them present only once. The specimen was PBMCs. These receptors all stem from a man aged 65 to 79 in good health and CMV-seropositive.

This clone came up once. The chain recombines TRBV7-3 with TRBJ2-3; D is undetermined. The CDR3 covers 13 residues. The V end lost 0 bases, the J end lost 4 bases, and 5 bases lay between the germline ends. Germline V gives CDR1 SGHTA, CDR2 FQGTGA. The CDR3 nucleotides are TGTGCCAGCAGCTTAACGTTCTCAGATACGCAGTATTTT. It codes for CASSLTFSDTQYF. The whole variable domain, remainder taken from reference TRBV7-3 and TRBJ2-3, is GAGVSQTPSNKVTEKGKYVELRCDPISGHTALYWYRQSLGQGPEFLIYFQGTGAADDSGLPNDRFFAVRPEGSVSTLKIQRTERGDSAVYLCASSLTFSDTQYFGPGTRLTVL.

The chain has TRBV7-2 and TRBJ2-5, with TRBD2 as a possible D gene (8 bases). Germline values: CDR1 SGHTA, CDR2 FQGNSA. The CDR3 loop spans 16 amino acids. Trimming removed 5 bases from V and 4 bases from J, with 20 bases in between. The chain's CDR3 is CASSPSGGGLGETQYF. The CDR3 bases are TGTGCCAGCAGCCCCTCGGGAGGGGGCTTGGGAGAGACCCAGTACTTC.

V is TRBV5-4 and J is TRBJ2-3; no reliable D call. The germline gives CDR1 SGHNT, CDR2 YYREEE (reference sequence). Trimming removed 2 bases from V and 2 bases from J, with 6 bases in between. The CDR3 runs to 13 residues. CDR3 residues: CASSFPVTDTQYF. CDR3 nucleotide sequence: TGTGCCAGCAGCTTTCCGGTCACAGATACGCAGTATTTT.